This T cell receptor beta chain was observed in a study of shared clonotypes between healthy human individuals. Study-wide results and caveats: Clonotype sharing among the donors was expected to vary with sequencing depth. Relative to their counterparts shared across all four donors, non-shared clonotypes exhibited diminished generation probabilities.

Data came from immunoSEQ multiplex PCR; TCRdb stores just in-frame clones and leaves some out. In the table there are around 2.1 million clones, under 95% of which are singletons. This CDR3 comprises 14 residues. The ends were cut back, 5 bases at V and 0 bases at J, with 11 bases in the middle. Germline V CDR1 and CDR2: MDHEN, SYDVKM. Naive CD8 isolation took CD45RO-negative cells positively selected for CCR7 and excluded terminally differentiated effector memory CD45RA+ cells. Free of recent acute infections or vaccinations, the donors were healthy HIV-negative adults. To note about this clone: The antigen is unknown.

This clonotype was obtained from a young man in good health. Some clones in this sample may be carry-over from other donors' samples. The specimen was naive CD8+ T cells from PBMCs. The chain couples TRBV28 to TRBJ2-7, with D hard to call. The CDR3 DNA follows: TGTGCCAGCAGTATACTGGGAAGCTCCTACGAGCAGTACTTC. It is translated as CASSILGSSYEQYF. Full variable domain (rest looked up from reference TRBV28 and TRBJ2-7): DVKVTQSSRYLVKRTGEKVFLECVQDMDHENMFWYRQDPGLGLRLIYFSYDVKMKEKGDIPEGYSVSREKKERFSLILESASTNQTSMYLCASSILGSSYEQYFGPGTRLTVT.